This TCR beta chain was obtained from a study of blood T cell repertoires in COVID-19. The CDR3 loop spans 14 amino acids. Between the trimmed V and J ends, which lost 1 base and 1 base, there was a span of 8 bases. Germline V gene sequence: CDR1 SGDLS, CDR2 YYNGEE. Here immunoSEQ multiplex PCR was the method, and the copy in TCRdb shows in-frame clones only, minus some. The sample records over 75,000 clones, approximately 82% being singletons. What was sequenced was peripheral blood. The J gene is TRBJ2-5, the V gene TRBV9, with D perhaps matching TRBD2 (5 bases). The sequence derives from a human donor in a cohort sampled during active COVID-19. For the CDR3, the DNA is TGTGCCAGCAGCGTATCGGCGGGCCAAGAGACCCAGTACTTC. Residues: CASSVSAGQETQYF.